The rows below give T cell receptor beta chains drawn from one sample of a study of T cell changes during pregnancy in multiple sclerosis. The protocol was immunoSEQ multiplex PCR, while the TCRdb copy is restricted to in-frame clones and leaves out a portion. The sample lists more than 70,000 clones; around 92% were seen once. Material: peripheral blood, obtained before pregnancy. All receptors derive from a female donor with multiple sclerosis, enrolled in a pregnancy study. Each CDR3 is given with its conserved first and last residue. A D gene is named only where the DNA matches it firmly. Size tells how often a clone was seen (once, few, many) or the class of an expanded clone, and some rows leave it out.

j_call v_call clone_size d_call cdr3_nt cdr3_aa
TRBJ1-2 TRBV28 . . TGTGCCAGCAGTCCCAACGACAGGAGTTTTTATGGCTACACCTTC CASSPNDRSFYGYTF
TRBJ1-1 TRBV14 . . TGTGCCAGCAGCCTGGACAGGAACACTGAAGCTTTCTTT CASSLDRNTEAFF
TRBJ2-7 TRBV7-6 . TRBD1 TGTGCCAGCAGCGACGGACAGGGACCCTACGAGCAGTACTTC CASSDGQGPYEQYF
TRBJ2-7 TRBV6-1 . TRBD1 TGTGCCAGCAGTGGTGGAGGGACAGGCGTCTCCTACGAGCAGTACTTC CASSGGGTGVSYEQYF
TRBJ2-1 TRBV12-5 . . TGTGCTAGTGGTTCAGGGGCCCCCTACAATGAGCAGTTCTTC CASGSGAPYNEQFF
TRBJ2-7 TRBV5-6 once TRBD1 TGTGCCAGCAGCATCGCCGGGACAGGGTCCGAGCAGTACTTC CASSIAGTGSEQYF
TRBJ2-5 TRBV19 . TRBD2 TGTGCCAGTAGTAGATCTAGCGGGTGGACCCAAGAGACCCAGTACTTC CASSRSSGWTQETQYF
TRBJ2-7 TRBV19 . TRBD2 TGTGCCAGTAGTCCTTGGACTAGCGGTTACGAGCAGTACTTC CASSPWTSGYEQYF
TRBJ2-5 TRBV4-2 . . TGTGCCAGCAGCCAAGACACGGGGGAAGAGACCCAGTACTTC CASSQDTGEETQYF
TRBJ1-2 TRBV19 . . TGTGCCAGTAGTAAACTGTATGGCTACACCTTC CASSKLYGYTF
TRBJ2-2 TRBV5-1 . . TGCGCCAGCAAGGCGGGGACAGCGAACACCGGGGAGCTGTTTTTT CASKAGTANTGELFF
TRBJ1-2 TRBV19 . . TGTGCCAGTAGTATTGGGGTGGAGGGCGACTATGGCTACACCTTC CASSIGVEGDYGYTF
TRBJ2-7 TRBV6-5 . TRBD2 TGTGCCAGCAGTTCCACGGGACTAGCGGAATCCTACGAGCAGTACTTC CASSSTGLAESYEQYF
TRBJ2-3 TRBV5-1 . TRBD2 TGCGCCAGCAGCTTGGAGGGACTAGCGGGAGTTACCCTCACAGATACGCAGTATTTT CASSLEGLAGVTLTDTQYF
TRBJ2-7 TRBV11-1 once . TGTGCCAGCAGTCTTACTGATAACTCCTACGAGCAGTACTTC CASSLTDNSYEQYF
TRBJ2-7 TRBV19 . . TGTGCCAGTAGTGGGGGGAGGTGGCAGTACTTC CASSGGRWQYF
TRBJ2-7 TRBV7-9 once . TGTGCCAGCAGCCCTGGGACATCGTACGAGCAGTACTTC CASSPGTSYEQYF
TRBJ2-1 TRBV4-2 once TRBD2 TGTGCCAGCAGCCAAGACCGCGGGAGAGGGGACAATGAGCAGTTCTTC CASSQDRGRGDNEQFF
TRBJ2-7 TRBV6-5 . . TGTGCCAGCAGGGGTACAATCACGACTTACGAGCAGTACTTC CASRGTITTYEQYF
TRBJ1-3 TRBV6-5 . . TGTGCCAGCAGACGTGGACTGAGCTCTGGAAACACCATATATTTT CASRRGLSSGNTIYF
TRBJ1-3 TRBV9 . . TGTGCCAGCAGCGCCGACAGGTCTGGAAACACCATATATTTT CASSADRSGNTIYF
TRBJ2-7 TRBV5-1 . TRBD2 TGCGCCAGCAGCTTGGGGGGACTAGCGGGAGGATTAGAGCAGTACTTC CASSLGGLAGGLEQYF
TRBJ1-2 TRBV19 . TRBD1 TGTGCCAGTTCTCCTCCGACAGGGGACTATGGCTACACCTTC CASSPPTGDYGYTF
TRBJ2-3 TRBV30 . TRBD2 TGTGCCTGGAGTGTACGAGCCGGGAGGAACGCAGATACGCAGTATTTT CAWSVRAGRNADTQYF
TRBJ2-7 TRBV7-9 . TRBD1 TGTGCCAGCAGTAGTCGGGACAGGGCCCACGAGCAGTACTTC CASSSRDRAHEQYF
TRBJ1-1 TRBV4-1 . . TGCGCCAGCAGCCCCCAGCGGGGAGACACTGAAGCTTTCTTT CASSPQRGDTEAFF
TRBJ2-1 TRBV7-6 . TRBD2 TGTGCCAGCAGCCCCCGGTGGCTAGCGGGAGAGGGGGACAATGAGCAGTTCTTC CASSPRWLAGEGDNEQFF
TRBJ2-7 TRBV6-5 . TRBD1 TGTGCCAGCAGGTCGGGCAGGGGGTCTGGGGAGCAGTACTTC CASRSGRGSGEQYF
TRBJ2-2 TRBV16 . TRBD1 TGTGCCAGCAGCCATTCTCCCGGGACAGATAACACCGGGGAGCTGTTTTTT CASSHSPGTDNTGELFF
TRBJ2-7 TRBV4-2 . TRBD1 TGTGCCAGCAGCCAAGTTGGCGATACCGGGACAGGGCGCTACGAGCAGTACTTC CASSQVGDTGTGRYEQYF
TRBJ1-3 TRBV6-6 once . TGTGCCAGCAGTTACTTTGCGGGCTCTGGAAACACCATATATTTT CASSYFAGSGNTIYF
TRBJ2-7 TRBV7-9 few TRBD1 TGTGCCAGCAGCTACCTGGGACAGGCAAACTACGAGCAGTACTTC CASSYLGQANYEQYF
TRBJ2-3 TRBV18 . TRBD2 TGTGCCAGCTCACCAAGTAGCGGGAACTCGGATACGCAGTATTTT CASSPSSGNSDTQYF
TRBJ2-1 TRBV5-1 . . TGCGCCAGCAGCTTGCCCAGGGGCTCCTACAATGAGCAGTTCTTC CASSLPRGSYNEQFF
TRBJ2-3 TRBV7-2 once TRBD1 TGTGCCAGCAGGCGCGACAGGGGAAGCACAGATACGCAGTATTTT CASRRDRGSTDTQYF
TRBJ1-1 TRBV7-8 . TRBD1 TGTGCCAGCAGCTTAGCCGCGACAGGGCCGGTTGCCACTGAAGCTTTCTTT CASSLAATGPVATEAFF
TRBJ2-7 TRBV10-3 . TRBD1 TGTGCCATCAGAGCCGGGACAGGGGTAGTCGAGCAGTACTTC CAIRAGTGVVEQYF
TRBJ2-2 TRBV14 . . TGTGCCAGCAGCCCTCGTTTGAGGAACACCGGGGAGCTGTTTTTT CASSPRLRNTGELFF
TRBJ2-6 TRBV13 . . TGTGCCAGCAGCGCAGCTAAAAGGGAACAGGGTAAAGCTGGGGCCAACGTCCTGACTTTC CASSAAKREQGKAGANVLTF
TRBJ2-3 TRBV28 . . TGTGCCAGCAGACCTATGGGAGTCCTAGATACGCAGTATTTT CASRPMGVLDTQYF
TRBJ2-1 TRBV27 few . TGTGCCAGCAGTTCAGGGACAACGACCTACAATGAGCAGTTCTTC CASSSGTTTYNEQFF
TRBJ1-1 TRBV29-1 few TRBD1 TGCAGCGCATACAGGGGGCAGACTGAAGCTTTCTTT CSAYRGQTEAFF
TRBJ2-1 TRBV28 once . TGTGCCAGCAGTGGGACAATAGTTGAGCAGTTCTTC CASSGTIVEQFF
TRBJ2-7 TRBV14 . TRBD2 TGTGCCAGCAGTCCCATAGCGGGAATACCATTTGGGACCGAGCAGTACTTC CASSPIAGIPFGTEQYF
TRBJ2-1 TRBV9 . TRBD2 TGTGCCAGCAGCGTAGACAGCGGGATTTACAATGAGCAGTTCTTC CASSVDSGIYNEQFF
TRBJ2-1 TRBV4-3 . TRBD2 TGCGCCAGCAGCCAAGATAAGGAGCGGGAGTTAAATGAGCAGTTCTTC CASSQDKERELNEQFF
TRBJ2-2 TRBV7-3 . TRBD2 TGTGCCAGCAGCCCGACTAGCGGGAGTAACACCGGGGAGCTGTTTTTT CASSPTSGSNTGELFF
TRBJ1-2 TRBV15 . . TGTGCCACCAGCAGAGATCAAGCCTATGGCTACACCTTC CATSRDQAYGYTF
TRBJ1-2 TRBV28 . . TGTGCCAGCAGTTTATCATATGGCTACACCTTC CASSLSYGYTF
TRBJ2-1 TRBV7-3 . . TGTGCCAGCAGCTTACAGCTAGCGTCAGGCTTCGATGAGCAGTTCTTC CASSLQLASGFDEQFF
TRBJ1-2 TRBV19 . TRBD1 TGTGCCAGTAGTGACGCCGGGACAGGGGGCTACTATGGCTACACCTTC CASSDAGTGGYYGYTF
TRBJ1-2 TRBV11-2 . . TGTGCCAGCAGCTTAGGGTCAGGGGCGGATGGCTACACCTTC CASSLGSGADGYTF
TRBJ1-2 TRBV4-1 . TRBD1 TGCGCCAGCAGCCAGGAGACAGGGGGTAACTATGGCTACACCTTC CASSQETGGNYGYTF
TRBJ1-5 TRBV6-1 . TRBD1 TGTGCCAGCAGCCGCCGACAGGGGCCTTATCAGCCCCAGCATTTT CASSRRQGPYQPQHF
TRBJ1-2 TRBV29-1 . TRBD1 TGCAGCGCCTCAGGGGGAGGTGGCTACACCTTC CSASGGGGYTF
TRBJ1-1 TRBV29-1 . . TGCAGCGCATCTTCAGGGGCCGGGAACACTGAAGCTTTCTTT CSASSGAGNTEAFF
TRBJ2-1 TRBV27 . TRBD2 TGTGCCAGCAGTAGCCGGACTAGCGGGTTAGCAGGATACAATGAGCAGTTCTTC CASSSRTSGLAGYNEQFF